One sample yielded the 7 T cell receptor beta chains listed below, sequenced in a study of beta chain features in type 1 diabetes. Isolated RNA was reverse transcribed in full, so expressed TCRB transcripts were sequenced. Assay used: immunoSEQ multiplex PCR; TCRdb lists only in-frame clones, some missing. The sample lists 620,000 or so clones; 15% to 19% were seen once. Sequences were obtained from naive CD4+ T cells from blood. Receptors originate from a man between 18 and 29 years old in good health.

This clone was counted a few times. J is TRBJ2-7 and V is TRBV19; TRBD1 is a possible D gene (6 bases). The V gene lost 10 bases and the J gene lost 5 bases, with 33 bases spanning the gap. CDR3 length: 18 amino acids. Per the germline V gene, CDR1 is LNHDA and CDR2 is SQIVND (reference sequence). The CDR3 DNA is TGTGCCACCAACCCAGGAAAGGGGGAGAAGTCTCGTGCGGACGAGCAGTACTTC. This codes for CATNPGKGEKSRADEQYF.

This clone has more than one count but fewer than ten. This chain joins TRBV4-3 and TRBJ2-3; 8 positions agree with TRBD2. CDR1 and CDR2 from the germline V gene are LGHNA and YSLEER. The V gene end was trimmed by 0 bases and the J gene end by 3 bases; junction bases not matched to a gene: 8. The CDR3 is 17 residues long. CDR3 sequence (DNA): TGCGCCAGCAGCCAAGATCTGGCTGGCGGGGGGACAGATACGCAGTATTTT. Its protein is CASSQDLAGGGTDTQYF.

This clone was counted only a few times. This chain links TRBV7-2 with TRBJ2-2; maybe TRBD1 (5 bases). Germline CDR1 and CDR2: SGHTA and FQGNSA. The ends were cut back, 8 bases at V and 3 bases at J, with 19 bases in the middle. The CDR3 has 16 residues. The CDR3 DNA sequence: TGTGCCAGCTTCCAGCAGGGCTCCGGTTACACCGGGGAGCTGTTTTTT. It is translated as CASFQQGSGYTGELFF.

This chain connects TRBV7-9 to TRBJ1-2; 9 nucleotides align to TRBD1. V shed 2 bases and J 5 bases; nucleotides not matched to a gene: 6. The CDR3 loop spans 15 amino acids. Germline-derived CDR1 and CDR2 are SEHNR and FQNEAQ (reference sequence). Written as DNA, the CDR3 is TGTGCCAGCAGCTTAAAGAGAGGGACAGGGTATGGCTACACCTTC. Protein product: CASSLKRGTGYGYTF. Based on the CDR3 plus reference TRBV7-9 and TRBJ1-2, the full variable domain is DTGVSQNPRHKITKRGQNVTFRCDPISEHNRLYWYRQTLGQGPEFLTYFQNEAQLEKSRLLSDRFSAERPKGSFSTLEIQRTEQGDSAMYLCASSLKRGTGYGYTFGSGTRLTVV.

This clone was counted between two and nine times. CDR3 loop: CASNPDRDYGYTF. Written as DNA, the CDR3 is TGTGCCAGTAATCCAGACCGTGACTATGGCTACACCTTC. V gene TRBV19 combines with J gene TRBJ1-2; D remains ambiguous. The ends were cut back, 7 bases at V and 3 bases at J, with 12 bases in the middle. Germline V gene data show CDR1 as LNHDA and CDR2 as SQIVND (reference sequence). The CDR3 loop spans 13 amino acids.

A few counts support this clone. The chain employs TRBV15 and TRBJ2-1, with D perhaps matching TRBD2 (6 bases). Germline lookup yields CDR1 LNHNV and CDR2 YYDKDF (reference sequence). Between the trimmed V and J ends, which lost 2 bases and 6 bases, there was a span of 17 bases. This CDR3 has 16 residues. CDR3 residues: CATSRPRLGEVNEQFF. The CDR3 DNA is TGTGCCACCAGCAGACCTAGACTAGGAGAGGTCAATGAGCAGTTCTTC.

Only a few counts were recorded for this clone. V and J are TRBV11-1 and TRBJ1-1, with a possible D match to TRBD1 (5 bases). V shed 2 bases and J shed 4 bases, with 11 bases lying between them. This CDR3 contains 14 residues. Germline V gene lookup returns CDR1 SGHAT and CDR2 FQDESV (reference sequence). The chain's CDR3 is CASSLSRGVTEAFF. In DNA form, the CDR3 reads TGTGCCAGCAGCTTATCGAGGGGCGTCACTGAAGCTTTCTTT.